Each of the 5 T cell receptor beta chains below was sequenced from the same sample in a study of CD8 T cells in Susac syndrome. The RNA, 0.5 to 1 ug, was put through reverse transcription using random hexamers. TCRdb ran MiXCR on the immunoSEQ multiplex PCR reads and lists one entry per CDR3 protein. The sample records 330,000 or so distinct CDR3 sequences, approximately 85% being singletons. Material for sequencing was CD8+ T cells from PBMCs. Receptor source: a human donor with multiple sclerosis.

V and J are TRBV5-4 and TRBJ2-1; D possibly corresponds to TRBD2 (6 bases). V dropped 4 bases and J dropped 0 bases, with 14 bases sitting between them. Germline CDR1 is SGHNT and CDR2 is YYREEE (reference sequence). CDR3 length: 16 amino acids. The CDR3 DNA is TGTGCCAGCAGCCTCCCGGGAGTTAGCTCCTACAATGAGCAGTTCTTC. Translation: CASSLPGVSSYNEQFF.

The rearrangement uses TRBV6-6 and TRBJ2-7; D gene uncertain. CDR1 and CDR2 (germline): MNHNY, SVGAGI (reference sequence). The CDR3 consists of 14 residues. The V end was cut by 0 bases, the J end by 5 bases, with 11 bases between. The CDR3 sequence: CASSYSLTTNEQYF. CDR3 nucleotide sequence: TGTGCCAGCAGTTACTCTTTGACAACCAACGAGCAGTACTTC.

The chain carries TRBV7-2 and TRBJ1-2; a weak D match, TRBD1 (6 bases). Trimming took 6 bases from V and 4 from J, leaving 21 bases between them. This CDR3 has 16 residues. Germline V lookup: CDR1 SGHTA, CDR2 FQGNSA. The CDR3 bases are TGTGCCAGCAGTTACGTTTTGGGGGGGCGAACCTATGGCTACACCTTC. Translated, it gives CASSYVLGGRTYGYTF.

CDR3 region: CASSSGQGAEKLFF. The CDR3, as DNA: TGTGCCAGCAGCTCCGGACAGGGGGCGGAAAAACTGTTTTTT. The rearrangement links TRBV7-9 to TRBJ1-4; 11 nucleotides align to TRBD1. V lost 4 bases and J lost 8; bases outside the gene matches: 3. Per the germline V gene, CDR1 is SEHNR and CDR2 is FQNEAQ (reference sequence). The CDR3 consists of 14 residues. Filled out from reference TRBV7-9 and TRBJ1-4, the complete variable domain reads DTGVSQNPRHKITKRGQNVTFRCDPISEHNRLYWYRQTLGQGPEFLTYFQNEAQLEKSRLLSDRFSAERPKGSFSTLEIQRTEQGDSAMYLCASSSGQGAEKLFFGSGTQLSVL.

J is TRBJ1-4 and V is TRBV28; 9 bases match TRBD1. Germline CDR1 MDHEN, CDR2 SYDVKM. With V trimmed by 6 bases and J by 6 bases, 5 bases remained unmatched. The CDR3 contains 14 residues. For the CDR3, the DNA is TGTGCCAGCAGCCTTCGGACAGGGGATGAAAAACTGTTTTTT. Protein sequence: CASSLRTGDEKLFF.